This T cell receptor beta chain was observed in a study of graft-versus-host responses after intestinal transplantation (dated by TCRdb to 2020 to 2022). With respect to the entire study: Recipients received multivisceral, liver-intestinal, or isolated intestinal transplants. Anti-thymocyte globulin induction was given to all recipients, followed by maintenance tacrolimus and steroids for approximately 3 years. After intestinal transplantation, graft-versus-host and host-versus-graft alloreactive T cell clones in the graft, circulation and bone marrow were tracked using bulk TCR-beta CDR3 sequencing. Alloreactive clones were identified by sequencing pre-transplant mixed lymphocyte reaction products and comparing them with unstimulated pre-transplant donor and recipient T cells. A cohort of 20 to 25 intestinal transplant recipients, including one retransplant, was enrolled, and a few patients lacking pretransplant specimens were excluded. Donor T cell macrochimerism was defined as a peak of at least 4% donor T cells among recipient peripheral blood mononuclear cells. Samples from a few later patients were sequenced in-house on an Illumina MiSeq with MiXCR processing rather than by the commercial service.

Trimming costs V 7 bases and J 5 bases, and their ends lie 15 bases apart. CDR1 and CDR2 were assigned from the germline V gene as MDHEN and SYDVKM. The CDR3, cysteine through phenylalanine, is 13 amino acids long. Only the CDR3 region is kept as DNA, spanning 39 bases read in frame from base 1. A note on this clone: It lacks a known antigen. Base qualities are missing; no much larger clone stands one base away.

Libraries were prepared through the immunoSEQ multiplex PCR assay. For most patients, genomic DNA was isolated using the Qiagen DNeasy Blood and Tissue Kit and was shipped frozen to Adaptive Biotechnologies for TCR sequencing. High-throughput TCR-beta CDR3 sequencing of genomic DNA from most patients was performed by Adaptive Biotechnologies. The paper's data handling went like this. Adaptive's ImmunoSEQ software was the source of the TCR sequencing data for roughly 19 patients, while a few other patients were processed with MiXCR and VDJtools. CD4 versus CD8 sorting errors were corrected by removing sequences found in both subsets at a frequency ratio below 5:1. Because the origin of CDR3 nucleotide sequences shared between donor and recipient could not be assigned, those sequences were removed. To be classed as alloreactive, a clone needed at least 2-fold expansion over unstimulated cells and a minimum CFSE-low frequency of 0.002% (template counts) or 0.001% (read counts). Clones detected in sequenced pre-transplant spleen, lymph node, or MLR CFSE-low populations of the donor or recipient were defined as mappable. Cumulative frequency of alloreactive clones was calculated as a percentage of all sequences weighted by copy number. TCRdb stores this immuneACCESS table with in-frame sequences only. Part of the clones is absent; in the studies checked, under half of the shortfall reflects unresolved V genes, and no reason is known for the rest. V and J calls and clone size are as listed in that table; D and trimming were resolved from the DNA. This sample lists about 88,000 clones; about 94% were detected once. The ten most abundant clones make up about 0.2% of the sample.

Taken with the paper, the label for time point translates to: cells obtained before transplantation from donor or recipient. CD3+CD4+ and CD3+CD8+ populations were FACS-sorted from unstimulated pre-transplant donor and recipient cells taken from spleen or lymph nodes. Study-level results and caveats: Patients with donor T cell macrochimerism had high GvH to HvG T cell clonal ratios in their allografts. Early after transplant, peak levels of circulating GvH clones were associated with declines in HvG clones. The relatively low number and heterogeneity of intestinal transplant patients limited the conclusions. GvH clones were detected in recipient bone marrow, and some of these GvH clones were observed earlier in ileal mucosa or blood, consistent with an intestinal mucosal origin.

Recombination connected TRBV28 to TRBJ2-7; the D gene could be TRBD1 or TRBD2, each one agreeing over 5 bases. Here the sequenced sample was unstimulated CD4+ T cells sorted from spleen or lymph node cells, taken before transplant. This sequence originates from a human donor who was the organ donor for an intestinal transplant. In nucleotide form, the sequence is TGTGCCAGCAAAATCACCGGGGCGGACGAGCAGTACTTC. This yields the protein CASKITGADEQYF.